This entry lists 11 T cell receptor beta chains sequenced from one sample in a study of T cell repertoires in cytomegalovirus infection. Each CDR3 protein gets one entry after TCRdb re-called the reads with MiXCR. The data show approximately 320,000 distinct CDR3 sequences, roughly 9.5% seen once. Material for sequencing was PBMCs. These receptors were obtained from a human donor in good health (CMV status not recorded). Some clones in this sample may be carry-over from other donors' samples.

Many counts were recorded for this clonotype. The chain couples TRBV4-2 to TRBJ1-1; perhaps TRBD1 as D (6 bases). V was pared by 4 bases and J by 0 bases, with 24 bases between. The germline CDR1 and CDR2 sequences are LGHNA and YNFKEQ. The CDR3 covers 19 residues. The CDR3 loop reads CASSPWVNRGDEVNTEAFF. The CDR3 region has the DNA TGTGCCAGCAGCCCCTGGGTTAATAGGGGGGACGAAGTGAACACTGAAGCTTTCTTT.

This clonotype was counted between two and nine times. This chain links TRBV18 with TRBJ2-5, with a tentative D call TRBD1 (6 bases). The CDR3 runs 16 residues. Germline V gene sequence: CDR1 KGHSH, CDR2 LQKENI. The ends were cut back, 0 bases at V and 5 bases at J, with 16 bases in the middle. This CDR3 reads CASSPPGRGRHETQYF. The CDR3, as DNA: TGTGCCAGCTCACCACCGGGCAGGGGACGGCACGAGACCCAGTACTTC.

This clonotype has a count of ten or more. This chain joins TRBV19 and TRBJ1-1, with no clear D. Germline values: CDR1 LNHDA, CDR2 SQIVND (reference sequence). V dropped 5 bases and J dropped 1 base, with 8 bases sitting between them. This CDR3 has 13 amino acids. CDR3 in DNA: TGTGCCAGTAGTTACTTGGGGAACACTGAAGCTTTCTTT. Protein sequence: CASSYLGNTEAFF.

The J gene is TRBJ2-2, the V gene TRBV10-3; weak D call: TRBD2 (6 bases). The germline V and J ends were trimmed by 5 bases and 5 bases, with 9 bases remaining between them. Germline CDR1 ENHRY, CDR2 SYGVKD. The CDR3 sequence is 13 residues long. CDR3 sequence reads: CAISRGETGELFF. For the CDR3, the DNA is TGTGCCATCAGTCGCGGGGAAACCGGGGAGCTGTTTTTT.

This clonotype showed up just a few times. The chain combines TRBV7-2 with TRBJ2-7; a possible D gene is TRBD2 (5 bases). Trimming cost V 5 bases and J 0 bases, with 11 bases left between them. CDR1 and CDR2 from the germline V gene are SGHTA and FQGNSA. This CDR3 contains 14 residues. In DNA, the CDR3 is TGTGCCAGCAGCCGAGCCGGGAACTCCTACGAGCAGTACTTC. Residues: CASSRAGNSYEQYF.

In this sample, this clonotype turned up a few times. The gene calls are TRBV20-1 and TRBJ2-1, with D possibly being TRBD2 (5 bases). Between the trimmed V and J ends, which lost 0 bases and 3 bases, there was a span of 15 bases. Germline CDR1 is DFQATT and CDR2 is SNEGSKA (reference sequence). The CDR3 is made up of 16 amino acids. This chain's CDR3 is CSARDSFRGNYNEQFF. The DNA for the CDR3 is TGCAGTGCTAGAGATAGCTTTCGGGGAAACTACAATGAGCAGTTCTTC.

This chain links TRBV6-5 with TRBJ2-2, with 8 nucleotides matching TRBD2. Germline CDR1 MNHEY, CDR2 SVGAGI. The CDR3 loop spans 14 amino acids. Losses at the gene ends were 6 bases for V and 4 bases for J; bases not matched to a gene: 4. The CDR3 spells CASRSGGLTGELFF. For the CDR3, the DNA is TGTGCCAGCAGGAGCGGGGGACTCACCGGGGAGCTGTTTTTT.

The genes are TRBV7-8 and TRBJ1-1, with a tentative D call TRBD1 (6 bases). The CDR3 consists of 17 residues. Deletions cut 4 bases from V and 4 bases from J, with 22 bases between. Germline V gives CDR1 SGHVS, CDR2 FQNEAQ. The CDR3 here is CASSSPNRDTPGTEAFF. As DNA, the CDR3 is TGTGCCAGCAGCTCTCCCAACAGGGACACCCCCGGCACTGAAGCTTTCTTT.

The chain joins TRBV5-1 to TRBJ2-3, with 9 nucleotides matching TRBD1. This CDR3 has 15 residues. Per the germline V gene, CDR1 is SGHRS and CDR2 is YFSETQ. V lost 4 bases, J lost 3 bases, and 6 bases stayed unmatched. This CDR3 is CASSNDRGDTDTQYF. Here the CDR3 DNA reads TGCGCCAGCAGCAACGACAGGGGGGATACAGATACGCAGTATTTT. The full variable domain, rest sourced from reference TRBV5-1 and TRBJ2-3, is KAGVTQTPRYLIKTRGQQVTLSCSPISGHRSVSWYQQTPGQGLQFLFEYFSETQRNKGNFPGRFSGRQFSNSRSEMNVSTLELGDSALYLCASSNDRGDTDTQYFGPGTRLTVL.

V and J are TRBV2 and TRBJ2-5; TRBD2 agrees at 7 bases. The germline V gene encodes CDR1 SNHLY and CDR2 FYNNEI. The CDR3 is 15 residues long. V gave up 7 bases and J gave up 4 bases; unmatched junction bases: 12. This CDR3 reads CASTGGGLGGETQYF. CDR3 sequence (DNA): TGTGCCAGCACTGGGGGGGGGTTAGGCGGAGAGACCCAGTACTTC. Full variable domain (rest looked up from reference TRBV2 and TRBJ2-5): EPEVTQTPSHQVTQMGQEVILRCVPISNHLYFYWYRQILGQKVEFLVSFYNNEISEKSEIFDDQFSVERPDGSNFTLKIRSTKLEDSAMYFCASTGGGLGGETQYFGPGTRLLVL.

This clonotype was seen repeatedly, ten times or more. The rearrangement uses TRBV7-2 and TRBJ2-7, with TRBD1 matching over 9 bases. Germline V gene lookup returns CDR1 SGHTA and CDR2 FQGNSA. The CDR3 is 18 amino acids. Trimming removed 2 bases from V and 6 bases from J; junction bases left unmatched: 17. The CDR3 coding sequence is TGTGCCAGCAGCTTACGCGTAACGGGGACAGGGAGGGTCACCGAGCAGTACTTC. It encodes CASSLRVTGTGRVTEQYF.